These T cell receptor beta chains were read from a single sample in a study of early stage breast cancer tumors. Produced via immunoSEQ multiplex PCR; TCRdb's table is partial and in-frame only. The data contain about 53,000 clones, 80% to 95% of them singletons. The sequenced sample consisted of blood. These receptors were collected from a person aged 65 to 85 with breast cancer. CDR3s include the opening cysteine and the closing phenylalanine or tryptophan. D genes are given only for firm matches. For some rows the clone size is stated as once, few or many, or as a class when expanded; others skip it.

len: 14
d_gene: .
abundance: .
j_gene: TRBJ2-5
v_gene: TRBV7-9
CDR3aa: CASSSTVRIETQYF
CDR3nt: TGTGCCAGCAGCTCCACGGTCCGAATAGAGACCCAGTACTTC

len: 12
d_gene: .
abundance: .
j_gene: TRBJ1-1
v_gene: TRBV2
CDR3aa: CASRARNTEAFF
CDR3nt: TGTGCCAGCAGGGCCAGGAACACTGAAGCTTTCTTT

len: 16
d_gene: .
abundance: once
j_gene: TRBJ1-3
v_gene: TRBV9
CDR3aa: CASSVAAGTSGNTIYF
CDR3nt: TGTGCCAGCAGCGTAGCGGCAGGTACCTCTGGAAACACCATATATTTT

len: 15
d_gene: TRBD2
abundance: once
j_gene: TRBJ2-3
v_gene: TRBV4-2
CDR3aa: CASSLSGGGTDTQYF
CDR3nt: TGTGCCAGCAGCCTTAGCGGGGGCGGCACTGATACGCAGTATTTT

len: 14
d_gene: TRBD1
abundance: once
j_gene: TRBJ1-2
v_gene: TRBV29-1
CDR3aa: CSVDRQGAGGGYTF
CDR3nt: TGCAGCGTTGATCGACAGGGGGCGGGTGGGGGCTACACCTTC

len: 15
d_gene: .
abundance: .
j_gene: TRBJ1-4
v_gene: TRBV7-2
CDR3aa: CASSLGTEKGEKLFF
CDR3nt: TGTGCCAGCAGCTTAGGGACAGAGAAAGGCGAAAAACTGTTTTTT

len: 14
d_gene: TRBD1
abundance: .
j_gene: TRBJ2-7
v_gene: TRBV6-1
CDR3aa: CASTRPRGIYEQYF
CDR3nt: TGTGCCAGCACTCGTCCCAGGGGGATCTACGAGCAGTACTTC

len: 13
d_gene: TRBD1
abundance: .
j_gene: TRBJ1-5
v_gene: TRBV2
CDR3aa: CAGGQDSNQPQHF
CDR3nt: TGTGCCGGGGGACAGGATAGCAATCAGCCCCAGCATTTT

len: 16
d_gene: .
abundance: once
j_gene: TRBJ1-5
v_gene: TRBV18
CDR3aa: CASSPSRDIHNQPQHF
CDR3nt: TGTGCCAGCTCACCAAGTCGGGACATCCACAATCAGCCCCAGCATTTT

len: 18
d_gene: TRBD2
abundance: .
j_gene: TRBJ2-3
v_gene: TRBV9
CDR3aa: CASSVGWTSDVSTDTQYF
CDR3nt: TGTGCCAGCAGCGTAGGCTGGACTAGCGACGTAAGCACAGATACGCAGTATTTT

len: 16
d_gene: TRBD2
abundance: .
j_gene: TRBJ2-5
v_gene: TRBV11-2
CDR3aa: CASSPRVAGRQETQYF
CDR3nt: TGTGCCAGCAGCCCTAGGGTAGCGGGAAGACAAGAGACCCAGTACTTC

len: 18
d_gene: TRBD2
abundance: .
j_gene: TRBJ2-1
v_gene: TRBV5-1
CDR3aa: CASSEGLAGGADYNEQFF
CDR3nt: TGCGCCAGCAGCGAGGGACTAGCGGGGGGGGCGGACTACAATGAGCAGTTCTTC

len: 16
d_gene: TRBD2
abundance: .
j_gene: TRBJ2-1
v_gene: TRBV5-1
CDR3aa: CASSLEASGGYNEQFF
CDR3nt: TGCGCCAGCAGCTTGGAAGCTAGCGGGGGTTACAATGAGCAGTTCTTC

len: 13
d_gene: TRBD2
abundance: .
j_gene: TRBJ2-7
v_gene: TRBV28
CDR3aa: CASCPLANYEQYF
CDR3nt: TGTGCCAGCTGCCCACTAGCGAACTACGAGCAGTACTTC

len: 15
d_gene: .
abundance: few
j_gene: TRBJ1-6
v_gene: TRBV5-1
CDR3aa: CASSLEGNWDTPLHF
CDR3nt: TGCGCCAGCAGCTTGGAGGGGAACTGGGATACACCCCTCCACTTT